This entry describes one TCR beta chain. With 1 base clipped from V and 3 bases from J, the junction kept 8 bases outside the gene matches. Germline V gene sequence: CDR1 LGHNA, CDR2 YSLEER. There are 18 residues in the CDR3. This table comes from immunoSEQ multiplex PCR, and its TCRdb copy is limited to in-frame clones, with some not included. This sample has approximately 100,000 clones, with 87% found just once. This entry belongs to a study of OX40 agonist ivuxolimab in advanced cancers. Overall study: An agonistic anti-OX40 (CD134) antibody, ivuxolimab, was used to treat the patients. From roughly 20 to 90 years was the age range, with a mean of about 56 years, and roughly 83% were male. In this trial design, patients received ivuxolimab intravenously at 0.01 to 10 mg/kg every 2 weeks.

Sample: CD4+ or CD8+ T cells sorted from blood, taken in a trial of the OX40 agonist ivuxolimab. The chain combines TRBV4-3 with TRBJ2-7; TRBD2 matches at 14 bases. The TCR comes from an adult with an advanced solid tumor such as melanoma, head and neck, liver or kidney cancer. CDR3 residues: CASSQGTAGLAGGYEQYF. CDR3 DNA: TGCGCCAGCAGCCAAGGTACAGCCGGACTAGCGGGGGGCTACGAGCAGTACTTC.